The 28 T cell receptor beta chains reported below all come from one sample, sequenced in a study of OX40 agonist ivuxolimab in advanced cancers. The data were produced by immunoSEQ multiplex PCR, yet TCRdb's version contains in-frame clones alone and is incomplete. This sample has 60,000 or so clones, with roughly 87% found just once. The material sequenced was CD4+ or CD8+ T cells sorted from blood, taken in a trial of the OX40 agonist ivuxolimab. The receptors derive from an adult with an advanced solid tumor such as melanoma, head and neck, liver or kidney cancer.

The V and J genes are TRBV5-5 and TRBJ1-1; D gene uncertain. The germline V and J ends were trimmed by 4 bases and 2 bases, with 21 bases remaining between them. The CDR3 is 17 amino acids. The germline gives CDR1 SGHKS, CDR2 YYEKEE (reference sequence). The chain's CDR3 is CASSPAGGIRPNTEAFF. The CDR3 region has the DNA TGTGCCAGCAGCCCCGCCGGTGGCATACGACCAAACACTGAAGCTTTCTTT.

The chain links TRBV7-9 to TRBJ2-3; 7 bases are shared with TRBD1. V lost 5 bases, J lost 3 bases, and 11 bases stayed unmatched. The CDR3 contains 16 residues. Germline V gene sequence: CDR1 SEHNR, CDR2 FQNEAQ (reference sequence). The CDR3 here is CASSLTDRLRTDTQYF. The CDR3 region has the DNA TGTGCCAGCAGCCTGACGGACAGGCTGAGGACAGATACGCAGTATTTT.

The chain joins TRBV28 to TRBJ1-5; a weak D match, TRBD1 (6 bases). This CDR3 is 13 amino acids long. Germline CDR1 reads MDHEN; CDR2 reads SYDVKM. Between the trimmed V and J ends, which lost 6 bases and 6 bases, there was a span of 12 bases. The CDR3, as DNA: TGTGCCAGCAGCCCTGGGACAACTCAGCCCCAGCATTTT. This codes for CASSPGTTQPQHF.

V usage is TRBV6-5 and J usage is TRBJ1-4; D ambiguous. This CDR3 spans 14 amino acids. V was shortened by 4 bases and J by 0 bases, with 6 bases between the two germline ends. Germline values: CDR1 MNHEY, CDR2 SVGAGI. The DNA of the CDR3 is TGTGCCAGCAGTTCTTGGGCAACTAATGAAAAACTGTTTTTT. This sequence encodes CASSSWATNEKLFF.

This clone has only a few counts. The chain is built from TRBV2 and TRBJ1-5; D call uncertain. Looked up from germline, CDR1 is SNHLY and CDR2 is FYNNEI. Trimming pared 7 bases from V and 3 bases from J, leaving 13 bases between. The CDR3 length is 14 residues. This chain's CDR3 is CASTYGIDNQPQHF. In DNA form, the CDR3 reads TGTGCCAGCACGTATGGGATTGACAATCAGCCCCAGCATTTT.

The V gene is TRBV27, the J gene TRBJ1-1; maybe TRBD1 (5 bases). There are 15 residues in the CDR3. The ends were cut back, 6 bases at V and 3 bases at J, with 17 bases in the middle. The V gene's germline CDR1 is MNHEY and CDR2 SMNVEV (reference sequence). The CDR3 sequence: CASSPGGGRYTEAFF. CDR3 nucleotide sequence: TGTGCCAGCAGCCCGGGGGGGGGTCGGTACACTGAAGCTTTCTTT.

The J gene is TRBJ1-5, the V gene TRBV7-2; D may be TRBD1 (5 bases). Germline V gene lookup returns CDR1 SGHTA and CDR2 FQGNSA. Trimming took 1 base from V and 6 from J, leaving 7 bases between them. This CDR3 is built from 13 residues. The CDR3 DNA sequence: TGTGCCAGCAGCTTAGGACAGCCTCAGCCCCAGCATTTT. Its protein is CASSLGQPQPQHF.

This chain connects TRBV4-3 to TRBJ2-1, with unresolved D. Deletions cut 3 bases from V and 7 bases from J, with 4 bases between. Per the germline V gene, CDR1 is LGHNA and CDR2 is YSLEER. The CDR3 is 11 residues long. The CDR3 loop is CASSQRNEQFF. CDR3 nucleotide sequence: TGCGCCAGCAGCCAGAGGAATGAGCAGTTCTTC.

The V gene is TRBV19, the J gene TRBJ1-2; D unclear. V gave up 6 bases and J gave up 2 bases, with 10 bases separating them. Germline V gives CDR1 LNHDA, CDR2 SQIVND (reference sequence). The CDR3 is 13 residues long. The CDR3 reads CASSPTGNYGYTF. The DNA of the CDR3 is TGTGCCAGTAGCCCGACGGGAAACTATGGCTACACCTTC.

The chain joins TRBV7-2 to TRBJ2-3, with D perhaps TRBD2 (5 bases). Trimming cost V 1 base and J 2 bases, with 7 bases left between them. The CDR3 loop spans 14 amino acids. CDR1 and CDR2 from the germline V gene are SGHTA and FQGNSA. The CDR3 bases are TGTGCCAGCAGCTTAGGGAGGTTCACAGATACGCAGTATTTT. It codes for CASSLGRFTDTQYF. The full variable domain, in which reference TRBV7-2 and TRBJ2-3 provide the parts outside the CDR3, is GAGVSQSPSNKVTEKGKDVELRCDPISGHTALYWYRQSLGQGLEFLIYFQGNSAPDKSGLPSDRFSAERTGGSVSTLTIQRTQQEDSAVYLCASSLGRFTDTQYFGPGTRLTVL.

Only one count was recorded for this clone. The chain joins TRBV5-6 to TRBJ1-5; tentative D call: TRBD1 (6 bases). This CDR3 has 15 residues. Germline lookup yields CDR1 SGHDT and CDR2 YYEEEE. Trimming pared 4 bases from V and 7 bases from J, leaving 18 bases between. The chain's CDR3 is CASSIRSTGGQPQHF. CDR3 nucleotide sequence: TGTGCCAGCAGCATCCGTTCGACAGGTGGGCAGCCCCAGCATTTT.

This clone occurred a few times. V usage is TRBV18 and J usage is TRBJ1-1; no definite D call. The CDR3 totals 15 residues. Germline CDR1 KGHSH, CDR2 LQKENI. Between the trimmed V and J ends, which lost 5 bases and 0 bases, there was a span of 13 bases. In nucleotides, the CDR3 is TGTGCCAGCTCATCCGTTGACCCCCTGAACACTGAAGCTTTCTTT. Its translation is CASSSVDPLNTEAFF.

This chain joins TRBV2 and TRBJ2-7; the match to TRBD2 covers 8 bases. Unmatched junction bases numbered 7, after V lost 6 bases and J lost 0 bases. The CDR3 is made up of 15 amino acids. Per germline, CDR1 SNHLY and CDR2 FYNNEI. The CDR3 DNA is TGTGCCAGCAGCCAAATAGCGGGGCCCTCCTACGAGCAGTACTTC. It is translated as CASSQIAGPSYEQYF.

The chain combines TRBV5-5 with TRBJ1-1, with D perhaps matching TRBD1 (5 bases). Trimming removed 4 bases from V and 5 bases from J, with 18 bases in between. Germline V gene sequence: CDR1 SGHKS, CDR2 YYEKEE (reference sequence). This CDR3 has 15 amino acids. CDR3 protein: CASSVSMERGTEAFF. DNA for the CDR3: TGTGCCAGCAGCGTATCCATGGAGCGGGGGACTGAAGCTTTCTTT.

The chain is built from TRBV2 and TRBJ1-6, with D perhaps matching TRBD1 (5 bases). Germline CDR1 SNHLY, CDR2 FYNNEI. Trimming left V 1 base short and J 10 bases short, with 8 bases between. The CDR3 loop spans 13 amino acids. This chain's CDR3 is CASSEGGESPLHF. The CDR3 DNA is TGTGCCAGCAGTGAAGGAGGGGAATCACCCCTCCACTTT.

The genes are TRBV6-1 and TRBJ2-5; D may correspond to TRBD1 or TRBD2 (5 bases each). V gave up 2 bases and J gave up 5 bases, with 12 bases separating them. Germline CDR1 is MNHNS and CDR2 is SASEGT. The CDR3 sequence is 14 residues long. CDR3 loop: CASSEQGARETQYF. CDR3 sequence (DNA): TGTGCCAGCAGTGAACAGGGAGCCCGTGAGACCCAGTACTTC.

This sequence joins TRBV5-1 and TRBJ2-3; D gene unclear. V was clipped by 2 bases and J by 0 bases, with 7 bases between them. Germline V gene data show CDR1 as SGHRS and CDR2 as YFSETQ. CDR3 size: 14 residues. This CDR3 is CASSFRSSTDTQYF. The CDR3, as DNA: TGCGCCAGCAGCTTCCGAAGCAGCACAGATACGCAGTATTTT.

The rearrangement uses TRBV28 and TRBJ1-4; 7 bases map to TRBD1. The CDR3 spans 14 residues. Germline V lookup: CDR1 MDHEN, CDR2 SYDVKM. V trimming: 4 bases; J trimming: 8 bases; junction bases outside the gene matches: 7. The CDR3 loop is CASSSGTEREKLFF. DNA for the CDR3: TGTGCCAGCAGTTCCGGGACAGAGAGGGAAAAACTGTTTTTT.

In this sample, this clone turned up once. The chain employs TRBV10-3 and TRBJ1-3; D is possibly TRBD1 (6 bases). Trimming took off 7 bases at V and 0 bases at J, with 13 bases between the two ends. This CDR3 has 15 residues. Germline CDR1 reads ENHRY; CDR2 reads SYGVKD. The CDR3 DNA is TGTGCCATCATTCCGGGACAACACTCTGGAAACACCATATATTTT. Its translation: CAIIPGQHSGNTIYF.

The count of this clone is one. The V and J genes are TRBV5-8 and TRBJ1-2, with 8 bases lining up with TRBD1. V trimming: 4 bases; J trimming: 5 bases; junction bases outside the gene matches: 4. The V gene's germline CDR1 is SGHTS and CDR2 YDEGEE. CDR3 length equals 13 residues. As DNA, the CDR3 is TGTGCCAGCAGCGGGGACAGGTATTATGGCTACACCTTC. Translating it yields CASSGDRYYGYTF. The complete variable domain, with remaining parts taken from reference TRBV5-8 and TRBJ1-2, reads EAGVTQSPTHLIKTRGQQATLRCSPISGHTSVYWYQQALGLGLQFLLWYDEGEERNRGNFPPRFSGRQFPNYSSELNVNALELEDSALYLCASSGDRYYGYTFGSGTRLTVV.

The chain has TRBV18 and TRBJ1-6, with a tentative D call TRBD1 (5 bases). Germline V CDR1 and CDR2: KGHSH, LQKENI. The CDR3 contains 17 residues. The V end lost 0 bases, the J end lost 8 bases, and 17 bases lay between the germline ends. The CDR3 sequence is CASSPPVLDKGHSPLHF. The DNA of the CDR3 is TGTGCCAGCTCACCACCGGTTCTCGATAAGGGGCATTCACCCCTCCACTTT.

The chain's CDR3 is CASSTSGGPQETQYF. The CDR3 coding sequence is TGTGCCAGTAGCACGAGCGGGGGCCCTCAAGAGACCCAGTACTTC. V is TRBV19 and J is TRBJ2-5, with TRBD2 matching 8 bases. The CDR3 consists of 15 residues. The junction had 8 bases not matched to a gene; V was cut back by 6 bases and J by 2 bases. Germline V lookup: CDR1 LNHDA, CDR2 SQIVND (reference sequence).

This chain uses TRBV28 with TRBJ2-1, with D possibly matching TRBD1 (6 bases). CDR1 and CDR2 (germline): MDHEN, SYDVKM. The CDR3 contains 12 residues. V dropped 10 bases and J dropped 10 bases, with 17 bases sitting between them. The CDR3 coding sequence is TGTGCCAACGAGGACAGCTCAGGAGAGCAGTTCTTC. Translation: CANEDSSGEQFF.

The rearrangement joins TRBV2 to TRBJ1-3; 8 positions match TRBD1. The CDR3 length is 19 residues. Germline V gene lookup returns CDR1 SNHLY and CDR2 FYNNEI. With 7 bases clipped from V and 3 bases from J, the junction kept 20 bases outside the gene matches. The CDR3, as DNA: TGTGCCAGCAATCAGGCCCTTGGGAGACAGGGGAACGGTGGAAACACCATATATTTT. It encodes CASNQALGRQGNGGNTIYF.

The CDR3 nucleotides are TGTGCCAGCAGCGCGGGGGGAGTTGAAGCTTTCTTT. Its protein product is CASSAGGVEAFF. The V gene is TRBV13, the J gene TRBJ1-1, with a weak D call TRBD1 (5 bases). Trimming cost V 5 bases and J 7 bases, with 11 bases left between them. CDR1 is PRHDT and CDR2 is FYEKMQ in the germline V gene (reference sequence). CDR3 length: 12 amino acids.

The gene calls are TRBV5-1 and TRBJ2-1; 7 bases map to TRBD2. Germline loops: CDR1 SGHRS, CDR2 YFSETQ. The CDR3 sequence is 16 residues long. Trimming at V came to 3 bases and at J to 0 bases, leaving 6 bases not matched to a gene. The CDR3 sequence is CASSSRGESSYNEQFF. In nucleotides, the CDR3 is TGCGCCAGCAGCTCACGGGGGGAGAGCTCCTACAATGAGCAGTTCTTC.

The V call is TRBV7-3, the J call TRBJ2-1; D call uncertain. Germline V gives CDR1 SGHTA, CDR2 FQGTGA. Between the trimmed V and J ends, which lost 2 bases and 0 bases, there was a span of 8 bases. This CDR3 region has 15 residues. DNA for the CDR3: TGTGCCAGCAGCTTACGAATGGGCTCCTACAATGAGCAGTTCTTC. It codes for CASSLRMGSYNEQFF.

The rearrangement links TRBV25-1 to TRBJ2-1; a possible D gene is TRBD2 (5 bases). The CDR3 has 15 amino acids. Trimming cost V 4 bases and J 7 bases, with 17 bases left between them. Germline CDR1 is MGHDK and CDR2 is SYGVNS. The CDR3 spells CASSAGTQRRNEQFF. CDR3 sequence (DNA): TGTGCCAGCAGTGCTGGCACGCAAAGGAGGAATGAGCAGTTCTTC.